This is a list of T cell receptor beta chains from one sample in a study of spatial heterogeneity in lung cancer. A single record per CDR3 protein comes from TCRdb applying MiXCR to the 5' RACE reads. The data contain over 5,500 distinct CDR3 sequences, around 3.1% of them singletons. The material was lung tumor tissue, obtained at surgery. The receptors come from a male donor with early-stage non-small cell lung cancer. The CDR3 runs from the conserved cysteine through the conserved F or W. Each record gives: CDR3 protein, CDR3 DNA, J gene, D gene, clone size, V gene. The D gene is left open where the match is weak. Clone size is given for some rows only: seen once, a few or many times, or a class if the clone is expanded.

CDR3aa: CSARLSTGSYEQYF
CDR3nt: TGCAGTGCTAGATTAAGTACAGGTTCCTACGAGCAGTACTTC
j_gene: TRBJ2-7
d_gene: NA
abundance: medium-sized
v_gene: TRBV20-1

CDR3aa: CASRPTGGRTFNEKLFF
CDR3nt: TGTGCCAGCAGGCCGACAGGGGGAAGGACTTTTAATGAAAAACTGTTTTTT
j_gene: TRBJ1-4
d_gene: TRBD1
abundance: many
v_gene: TRBV2

CDR3aa: CASSLRDSYEQYF
CDR3nt: TGTGCCAGCAGCTTACGGGACAGCTACGAGCAGTACTTC
j_gene: TRBJ2-7
d_gene: TRBD1
abundance: medium-sized
v_gene: TRBV7-2

CDR3aa: CSAEGTSESYEQYF
CDR3nt: TGCAGTGCCGAGGGGACTAGCGAATCCTACGAGCAGTACTTC
j_gene: TRBJ2-7
d_gene: TRBD2
abundance: NA
v_gene: TRBV20-1

CDR3aa: CASSEGLRPDTQYF
CDR3nt: TGCGCCAGCAGTGAGGGGTTGCGTCCAGATACGCAGTATTTT
j_gene: TRBJ2-3
d_gene: NA
abundance: few
v_gene: TRBV10-2

CDR3aa: CASSEASGFNSPLHF
CDR3nt: TGTGCCAGCAGTGAAGCGTCAGGGTTTAATTCACCCCTCCACTTT
j_gene: TRBJ1-6
d_gene: NA
abundance: medium-sized
v_gene: TRBV2

CDR3aa: CASSRTSGNQETQYF
CDR3nt: TGTGCCAGCAGCCGGACTAGCGGGAACCAAGAGACCCAGTACTTC
j_gene: TRBJ2-5
d_gene: TRBD2
abundance: medium-sized
v_gene: TRBV7-2

CDR3aa: CASSSSGSNYGYTF
CDR3nt: TGTGCCAGCAGTTCATCCGGGTCTAACTATGGCTACACCTTC
j_gene: TRBJ1-2
d_gene: NA
abundance: medium-sized
v_gene: TRBV6-2/TRBV6-3

CDR3aa: CASSQADTEAFF
CDR3nt: TGTGCCAGCTCACAAGCGGACACTGAAGCTTTCTTT
j_gene: TRBJ1-1
d_gene: NA
abundance: many
v_gene: TRBV18

CDR3aa: CASSPPDRGRETQYF
CDR3nt: TGTGCCAGCAGCCCCCCCGACAGGGGACGGGAGACCCAGTACTTC
j_gene: TRBJ2-5
d_gene: TRBD1
abundance: many
v_gene: TRBV3-1

CDR3aa: CASSLAPGPYGYTF
CDR3nt: TGCGCCAGCAGCTTGGCCCCAGGGCCCTATGGCTACACCTTC
j_gene: TRBJ1-2
d_gene: NA
abundance: many
v_gene: TRBV5-1

CDR3aa: CASSFRVTRRVGQFF
CDR3nt: TGTGCCAGCAGCTTCAGGGTGACCCGGAGGGTTGGGCAGTTCTTC
j_gene: TRBJ2-1
d_gene: NA
abundance: many
v_gene: TRBV5-6

CDR3aa: CASGKRPSGANVLTF
CDR3nt: TGTGCCAGCGGGAAGAGGCCGTCTGGGGCCAACGTCCTGACTTTC
j_gene: TRBJ2-6
d_gene: NA
abundance: many
v_gene: TRBV9

CDR3aa: CSARDMAGNTEAFF
CDR3nt: TGCAGTGCTAGAGATATGGCAGGGAACACTGAAGCTTTCTTT
j_gene: TRBJ1-1
d_gene: NA
abundance: many
v_gene: TRBV20-1

CDR3aa: CAGSVAQSPLTF
CDR3nt: TGTGCCGGCAGCGTAGCGCAAAGTCCTCTTACTTTT
j_gene: TRBJ1-3
d_gene: NA
abundance: NA
v_gene: TRBV9

CDR3aa: CASSATGELFF
CDR3nt: TGTGCCAGCAGTGCAACCGGGGAGCTGTTTTTT
j_gene: TRBJ2-2
d_gene: NA
abundance: many
v_gene: TRBV6-5